The T cell receptor beta chain described here comes from a study of early T cells in non-severe SARS-CoV-2 infection (dated by TCRdb to the early 2020s). For the wider study: Bulk RNA from unsorted whole blood was used for TCR sequencing, so alpha and beta chains could not be paired.

This was a case-control study nested in a cohort of healthcare workers in London, UK, who had nasopharyngeal swab PCR tests and blood samples taken every week. Healthcare workers were recruited during the week of the UK lockdown, between 23 and 31 March 2020, and followed weekly for up to about 15 weeks. Counted from cysteine to phenylalanine, this CDR3 has 11 amino acids. The read is trimmed to its CDR3 DNA, 33 bases read in frame from base 1. The germline V gene sets CDR1 to MNHNS and CDR2 to SASEGT. V lost 7 bases and J lost 3 bases; the stretch between them is 6 bases long. Ten or more counts support this clonotype. There is no known antigen for this receptor. Per-nucleotide qualities are absent, and no much larger clonotype sits a single base away. Library prep was done by 5' RACE. Reads for this sample came from a NextSeq 500. The TCR library protocol attached unique molecular identifiers to individual cDNA molecules to correct for sequencing error and PCR bias. Both TCR alpha and beta chains were sequenced, and tight co-correlation was observed between alpha and beta sequence abundances in each sample. As for the original processing: Decombinator V4 was used to perform V gene, J gene and CDR3 annotation of TCR sequences. TCRs were defined as expanded if a significant change between any two time points was detected under a Poisson model with p below 0.0001. TCR abundances were normalised to the total number of TCRs sequenced in each sample and reported as counts per million. MAIT TCRs were defined by TRAV1-2 paired with TRAJ12, TRAJ20 or TRAJ33, and iNKT TCRs by TRAV10 paired with TRAJ18. VDJdb, accessed 1 November 2021, was searched for CMV, EBV and SARS-CoV-2 annotated TCRs, with TCRs annotated for multiple antigens excluded. TCRdb reprocessing: public reads trimmed at Q25 with fastp, clones called with MiXCR, in-frame beta chains kept. Each entry is one CDR3 protein sequence, shown with its most common DNA and genes. TCRdb, rather than the study authors, made the V and J calls. Across this sample there are tens of thousands of distinct CDR3 sequences, with 2.9% seen only once. Approximately 0.71% of the sample is taken by the ten largest.

Overall results and qualifications from the work: VDJdb matching was skewed toward anti-spike CD8 responses and likely underestimated virus-specific expansions by missing private and CD4 specificities.

This sequence was found in an adult who was a healthcare worker with PCR-confirmed SARS-CoV-2 infection or an uninfected control (not recorded which). The sequencing sample was made of whole blood. The sequence links TRBV6-1 to TRBJ1-2; the D gene cannot be named for sure. The sequenced DNA is TGTGCCAGCAATCAGTACTATGGCTACACCTTC. It encodes CASNQYYGYTF.